The rows below give T cell receptor beta chains drawn from one sample of a study of blood T cell repertoires in COVID-19. Measured with immunoSEQ multiplex PCR; TCRdb has only the in-frame clones, and not every one. Of approximately 19,000 clones in the sample, 81% were seen once. The specimen was peripheral blood. Receptors were obtained from a man in his fifties or sixties with acute or convalescent COVID-19. Both conserved end residues are part of each CDR3. A D gene is named only where the DNA matches it firmly. Not every row has a clone size; where given, it reads once, few, many or a size class.

V,J,D,size,DNA,CDR3
TRBV27,TRBJ2-7,.,.,TGTGCCAGCAGTTTTGAACGGTCGGGCGAGCAGTACTTC,CASSFERSGEQYF
TRBV6-5,TRBJ2-7,TRBD1,.,TGTGCCAGCAGACGGGACAGGGAAAGCTCCTACGAGCAGTACTTC,CASRRDRESSYEQYF
TRBV4-1,TRBJ1-1,.,.,TGCGCCAGCAGCCGTTTAAGCGCTCTGGGCACTGAAGCTTTCTTT,CASSRLSALGTEAFF
TRBV5-1,TRBJ2-5,TRBD2,few,TGCGCCAGCAGCTATCTATTAGCGGGGGGAGAGACCCAGTACTTC,CASSYLLAGGETQYF
TRBV5-1,TRBJ2-2,.,few,TGCGCCAGCAGCTTGACAGGGAACTCCCCGAACACCGGGGAGCTGTTTTTT,CASSLTGNSPNTGELFF
TRBV2,TRBJ2-2,.,.,TGTGCCAGCAGGTACCGGGACAACTACGGGGAGCTGTTTTTT,CASRYRDNYGELFF
TRBV2,TRBJ1-1,.,.,TGTGCCAGCATAGGAAGGGGGAACACTGAAGCTTTCTTT,CASIGRGNTEAFF
TRBV7-9,TRBJ1-4,TRBD1,.,TGTGCCAGCAGCTTAAGGGGGGACAGGTTCTCAACTAATGAAAAACTGTTTTTT,CASSLRGDRFSTNEKLFF
TRBV7-3,TRBJ2-1,TRBD2,.,TGTGCCAGCAGCCCACGGACTAGCGGGGGGTACAATGAGCAGTTCTTC,CASSPRTSGGYNEQFF
TRBV18,TRBJ2-7,.,.,TGTGCCAGCTCACTCGGGATTTCGTACGAGCAGTACTTC,CASSLGISYEQYF
TRBV5-4,TRBJ2-3,.,few,TGTGCCATCCTAACGGCGGGTAGACCCGCTGATACGCAGTATTTT,CAILTAGRPADTQYF
TRBV28,TRBJ1-1,.,.,TGTGCCAGCAGTCGCGTGAACACTGAAGCTTTCTTT,CASSRVNTEAFF
TRBV11-2,TRBJ2-5,TRBD1,.,TGTGCCAGCAGCATGGGACAGCTAGAGACCCAGTACTTC,CASSMGQLETQYF
TRBV12-5,TRBJ1-5,TRBD1,once,TGTGCTAGTGGTTTCCGAAAGGCGAGGACAGGGGTGAATCAGCCCCAGCATTTT,CASGFRKARTGVNQPQHF
TRBV5-6,TRBJ2-7,TRBD1,.,TGTGCCAGCAGTTCGGGACAAGGGGGCACTTCCTCACAGTACTTC,CASSSGQGGTSSQYF
TRBV7-6,TRBJ2-2,TRBD2,few,TGTGCCAGCAGTTACCAGACCCTAGCGGGGGTGTACACCGGGGAGCTGTTTTTT,CASSYQTLAGVYTGELFF
TRBV5-6,TRBJ1-3,TRBD1,.,TGTGCCAGCAGCTTCCGGGACAGGGTTCCTCTTTCTGGAAACACCATATATTTT,CASSFRDRVPLSGNTIYF
TRBV14,TRBJ1-5,TRBD1,.,TGTGCCAGCAGCCAAGATCTACAGGACAGGGCCCATCAGCCCCAGCATTTT,CASSQDLQDRAHQPQHF
TRBV7-2,TRBJ2-1,.,.,TGTGCCAACAAGCTTAGATTTGCCAGGGGGGTTTACAATGAGCAGTTCTTC,CANKLRFARGVYNEQFF
TRBV5-1,TRBJ1-4,.,once,TGCGCCAGCAGGAGTACAGGGACCACTAGTGAAAAACTGTTTTTT,CASRSTGTTSEKLFF
TRBV19,TRBJ2-3,TRBD1,.,TGTGCCAGTAGTATACTGACAGGGGGGACGCAGTATTTT,CASSILTGGTQYF
TRBV15,TRBJ1-3,.,.,TGTGCCACCAGCAGAGGGGGGGGGAGCTCTGGAAACACCATATATTTT,CATSRGGGSSGNTIYF
TRBV18,TRBJ2-7,.,.,TGTGCCAGCTCACCGGACAGTAGCGAGCAGTACTTC,CASSPDSSEQYF